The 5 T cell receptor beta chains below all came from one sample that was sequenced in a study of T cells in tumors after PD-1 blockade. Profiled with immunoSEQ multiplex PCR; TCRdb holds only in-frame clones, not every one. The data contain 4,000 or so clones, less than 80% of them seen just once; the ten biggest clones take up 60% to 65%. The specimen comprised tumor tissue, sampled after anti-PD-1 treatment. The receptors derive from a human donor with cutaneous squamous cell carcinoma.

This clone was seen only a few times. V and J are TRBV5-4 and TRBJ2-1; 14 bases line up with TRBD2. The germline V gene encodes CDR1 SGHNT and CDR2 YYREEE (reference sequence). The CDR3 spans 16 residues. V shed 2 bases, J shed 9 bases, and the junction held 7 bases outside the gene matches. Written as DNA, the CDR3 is TGTGCCAGCAGCTTCGGACTAGCGGGGGGCGGGAGTGAGCAGTTCTTC. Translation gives CASSFGLAGGGSEQFF.

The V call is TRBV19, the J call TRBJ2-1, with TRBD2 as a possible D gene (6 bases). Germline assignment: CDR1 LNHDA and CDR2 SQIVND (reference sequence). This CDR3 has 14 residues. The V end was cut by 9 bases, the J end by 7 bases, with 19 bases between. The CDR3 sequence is CASKTLANTNEQFF. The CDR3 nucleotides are TGTGCCAGCAAGACCCTAGCGAATACGAATGAGCAGTTCTTC.

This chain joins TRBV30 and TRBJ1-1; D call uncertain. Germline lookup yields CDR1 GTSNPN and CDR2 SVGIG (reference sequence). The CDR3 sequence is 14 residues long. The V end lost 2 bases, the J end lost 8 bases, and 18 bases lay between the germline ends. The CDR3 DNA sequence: TGTGCCTGGAGTCCATGGAATACCCCTCAAGAAGCTTTCTTT. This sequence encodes CAWSPWNTPQEAFF.

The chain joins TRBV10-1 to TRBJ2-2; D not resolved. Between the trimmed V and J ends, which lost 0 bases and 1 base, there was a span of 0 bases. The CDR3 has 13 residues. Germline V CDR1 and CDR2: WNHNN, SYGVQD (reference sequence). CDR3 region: CASSESNTGELFF. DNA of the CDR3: TGCGCCAGCAGTGAGTCGAACACCGGGGAGCTGTTTTTT.

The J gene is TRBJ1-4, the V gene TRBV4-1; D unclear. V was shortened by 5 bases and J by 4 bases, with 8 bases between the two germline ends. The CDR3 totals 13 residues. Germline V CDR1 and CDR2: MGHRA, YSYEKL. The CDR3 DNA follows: TGCGCCAGCAGCTCACACAGTAATGAAAAACTGTTTTTT. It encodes CASSSHSNEKLFF.